The TCR beta chain described here comes from a study of T cells after yellow fever vaccination. About the research overall: Fractions of limited cellularity were prepared by means of SMART-Seq v4 Ultra Low Input.

The CDR3 loop spans 15 amino acids. Deletions cut 1 base from V and 4 bases from J, with 16 bases between. Germline CDR1 reads DFQATT; CDR2 reads SNEGSKA (reference sequence). Overall study results and limits: FACS-sorted repertoires might harbor abundant contaminating clonotypes from the bulk population. Subsequent to the booster, the majority of primary-vaccination clones reappeared (96% CD4, around 85% CD8).

Universal primer sites and UMIs were introduced during 5'RACE template-switching synthesis of TCR cDNA. TCRdb reprocessed the 5' RACE reads via MiXCR and lists one record per CDR3 protein. The sample contains more than 65,000 distinct CDR3 sequences, more than 10% of which appear only once. This clonotype was detected ten times or more. The input for sequencing was CD8+ T cells not binding an NS4B(214-222) dextramer, sorted from PBMCs, taken approximately 22 days after the first yellow fever vaccination. The chain uses TRBV20-1 and TRBJ2-5; unclear D gene. The sequence was obtained from a man aged 18-30 years who received the YFV17D yellow fever vaccine. CDR3 DNA sequence: TGCAGTGCTAGAGCCCCGGCTAGGGATTCAGAGACCCAGTACTTC. Residues: CSARAPARDSETQYF.